This is a list of T cell receptor beta chains from one sample in a study of graft-versus-host responses after intestinal transplantation. No cognate antigen is known for these TCRs. This table comes from immunoSEQ multiplex PCR, and its TCRdb copy is limited to in-frame clones, with some not included. This table has about 66,000 clones, roughly 91% appearing once. This material consisted of unstimulated CD8+ T cells sorted from spleen or lymph node cells, taken before intestinal transplant. Receptors originate from a human donor who received an intestinal transplant. Each CDR3 is given with its conserved first and last residue. Fields, in order: V gene, clone size, D gene, J gene, CDR3 DNA, CDR3 protein. A D gene is named only where the DNA matches it firmly. Some rows have no size entry. The others give once, few or many, or a class for an expanded clone.

V gene: TRBV10-2
clone size: NA
D gene: NA
J gene: TRBJ1-5
CDR3 DNA: TGCGCCAGCAGTACGTCCGCGCAGGGTGGCAATCAGCCCCAGCATTTT
CDR3 protein: CASSTSAQGGNQPQHF

V gene: TRBV5-1
clone size: NA
D gene: NA
J gene: TRBJ2-2
CDR3 DNA: TGCGCCAGCAGCATAGAAACTCCCACCGGGGAGCTGTTTTTT
CDR3 protein: CASSIETPTGELFF

V gene: TRBV6-4
clone size: few
D gene: TRBD2
J gene: TRBJ2-5
CDR3 DNA: TGTGCCAGCAGTGAGGGTAGCGGGGCCCAAGAGACCCAGTACTTC
CDR3 protein: CASSEGSGAQETQYF

V gene: TRBV5-4
clone size: NA
D gene: TRBD2
J gene: TRBJ2-1
CDR3 DNA: TGTGCCAGCAGCTTGCTAGCGGGCATGGATGAGCAGTTCTTC
CDR3 protein: CASSLLAGMDEQFF

V gene: TRBV4-2
clone size: NA
D gene: NA
J gene: TRBJ1-1
CDR3 DNA: TGTGCCAGCAGCTTCGGCGGGGGGCCCGAAGCTTTCTTT
CDR3 protein: CASSFGGGPEAFF

V gene: TRBV29-1
clone size: NA
D gene: TRBD2
J gene: TRBJ2-3
CDR3 DNA: TGCAGCGCACGACTAGCGGGGGGGCCCGATACGCAGTATTTT
CDR3 protein: CSARLAGGPDTQYF

V gene: TRBV7-6
clone size: NA
D gene: NA
J gene: TRBJ2-1
CDR3 DNA: TGTGCCAGCAGCCCTTCTGGCCCAAACAATGAGCAGTTCTTC
CDR3 protein: CASSPSGPNNEQFF

V gene: TRBV7-3
clone size: NA
D gene: NA
J gene: TRBJ2-3
CDR3 DNA: TGTGCCAGCAGCGGGGGCGCAGATACGCAGTATTTT
CDR3 protein: CASSGGADTQYF

V gene: TRBV5-5
clone size: NA
D gene: NA
J gene: TRBJ1-4
CDR3 DNA: TGTGCCAGCAGCCCCTGGGTACGGCCAAGGAGTGAAAAACTGTTTTTT
CDR3 protein: CASSPWVRPRSEKLFF

V gene: TRBV7-8
clone size: NA
D gene: TRBD2
J gene: TRBJ2-1
CDR3 DNA: TGTGCCAGCAGCCCGAGGTCTAGCGGGGGGTCTAATGAGCAGTTCTTC
CDR3 protein: CASSPRSSGGSNEQFF

V gene: TRBV5-1
clone size: NA
D gene: NA
J gene: TRBJ1-1
CDR3 DNA: TGCGCCAGCAGCTTGCACGCCCCAGGGGACACTGAAGCTTTCTTT
CDR3 protein: CASSLHAPGDTEAFF

V gene: TRBV14
clone size: NA
D gene: TRBD2
J gene: TRBJ2-5
CDR3 DNA: TGTGCCAGCAGATATAGCGGGGGGCCCGCCCAGTACTTC
CDR3 protein: CASRYSGGPAQYF

V gene: TRBV7-9
clone size: NA
D gene: NA
J gene: TRBJ2-2
CDR3 DNA: TGTGCCAGCAGCCAGGAGGCCCATCCGAGGAACACCGGGGAGCTGTTTTTT
CDR3 protein: CASSQEAHPRNTGELFF

V gene: TRBV6-5
clone size: NA
D gene: NA
J gene: TRBJ1-5
CDR3 DNA: TGTGCCAGCAGTTACGCGATGGGGGGTCAGCCCCAGCATTTT
CDR3 protein: CASSYAMGGQPQHF

V gene: TRBV27
clone size: NA
D gene: TRBD1
J gene: TRBJ1-5
CDR3 DNA: TGTGCCAGCAGTCCCAGGGGGGCTTTTCAGCCCCAGCATTTT
CDR3 protein: CASSPRGAFQPQHF

V gene: TRBV4-1
clone size: few
D gene: NA
J gene: TRBJ1-4
CDR3 DNA: TGCGCCAGCGGGCAGGAAAAACTGTTTTTT
CDR3 protein: CASGQEKLFF

V gene: TRBV4-1
clone size: NA
D gene: NA
J gene: TRBJ1-2
CDR3 DNA: TGCGCCAGCAGCACTGCGGGGGGCGGTGGTGGCTACACCTTC
CDR3 protein: CASSTAGGGGGYTF

V gene: TRBV4-2
clone size: NA
D gene: NA
J gene: TRBJ2-7
CDR3 DNA: TGTGCCAGCAGCCACAGCCGGGGGTACGAGCAGTACTTC
CDR3 protein: CASSHSRGYEQYF

V gene: TRBV4-2
clone size: NA
D gene: NA
J gene: TRBJ1-2
CDR3 DNA: TGTGCCAGCAGCCAAGACGGTGGCTACACCTTC
CDR3 protein: CASSQDGGYTF

V gene: TRBV2
clone size: NA
D gene: NA
J gene: TRBJ2-3
CDR3 DNA: TGTGCCAGCAGTCCAGGGATTCAGGAAGATACGCAGTATTTT
CDR3 protein: CASSPGIQEDTQYF

V gene: TRBV7-6
clone size: NA
D gene: NA
J gene: TRBJ1-1
CDR3 DNA: TGTGCCAGCAGCATCGGGGGATACACTGAAGCTTTCTTT
CDR3 protein: CASSIGGYTEAFF

V gene: TRBV13
clone size: NA
D gene: TRBD2
J gene: TRBJ2-7
CDR3 DNA: TGTGCCAGCAGCCACGAGCGGGGCTCCTACGAGCAGTACTTC
CDR3 protein: CASSHERGSYEQYF

V gene: TRBV7-6
clone size: NA
D gene: NA
J gene: TRBJ2-5
CDR3 DNA: TGTGCCAGCAGCTTAGTGCCGGGTCCAAAAGAGACCCAGTACTTC
CDR3 protein: CASSLVPGPKETQYF

V gene: TRBV11-2
clone size: NA
D gene: TRBD1
J gene: TRBJ2-7
CDR3 DNA: TGTGCCAGCAGCTGGGGGACAGGGTTCCAGCAGTACTTC
CDR3 protein: CASSWGTGFQQYF

V gene: TRBV6-1
clone size: NA
D gene: TRBD1
J gene: TRBJ1-5
CDR3 DNA: TGTGCCAGCAACCCGGACAGGGTAAGCAATCAGCCCCAGCATTTT
CDR3 protein: CASNPDRVSNQPQHF

V gene: TRBV2
clone size: NA
D gene: TRBD1
J gene: TRBJ1-5
CDR3 DNA: TGTGCCAGCAGTGCCGGGACAGACTTTAATCAGCCCCAGCATTTT
CDR3 protein: CASSAGTDFNQPQHF

V gene: TRBV7-8
clone size: once
D gene: TRBD1
J gene: TRBJ1-2
CDR3 DNA: TGTGCCAGCAGCTTAGCAGGGACAGGGGAGGGCTACACCTTC
CDR3 protein: CASSLAGTGEGYTF

V gene: TRBV10-3
clone size: NA
D gene: NA
J gene: TRBJ2-5
CDR3 DNA: TGTGCCATCAGTCCCGAAGAACAGGGACGGGGAGAGACCCAGTACTTC
CDR3 protein: CAISPEEQGRGETQYF

V gene: TRBV27
clone size: few
D gene: NA
J gene: TRBJ1-1
CDR3 DNA: TGTGCCAGCAGTCAGACAAATTTGAACACTGAAGCTTTCTTT
CDR3 protein: CASSQTNLNTEAFF

V gene: TRBV27
clone size: NA
D gene: TRBD1
J gene: TRBJ2-1
CDR3 DNA: TGTGCCAGCAGTTTAGGGACAGGTTACAATGAGCAGTTCTTC
CDR3 protein: CASSLGTGYNEQFF

V gene: TRBV15
clone size: once
D gene: NA
J gene: TRBJ1-1
CDR3 DNA: TGTGCCACCAGCAGAGAGTCGGAGAGGGCAGCTTTCTTT
CDR3 protein: CATSRESERAAFF

V gene: TRBV29-1
clone size: NA
D gene: TRBD1
J gene: TRBJ1-1
CDR3 DNA: TGCAGCGTTGAGGGGGACAGGGAGAACACTGAAGCTTTCTTT
CDR3 protein: CSVEGDRENTEAFF

V gene: TRBV10-2
clone size: NA
D gene: NA
J gene: TRBJ1-1
CDR3 DNA: TGCGCCAGCAGTGCAACAACAGGGAACACTGAAGCTTTCTTT
CDR3 protein: CASSATTGNTEAFF

V gene: TRBV7-8
clone size: NA
D gene: NA
J gene: TRBJ1-1
CDR3 DNA: TGTGCCAGCAGCTTCTTCTACGGGACTGAAGCTTTCTTT
CDR3 protein: CASSFFYGTEAFF

V gene: TRBV6-1
clone size: NA
D gene: TRBD1
J gene: TRBJ1-4
CDR3 DNA: TGTGCCAGCACCCGAAGTGGGGACAGTTGGGAAAAACTGTTTTTT
CDR3 protein: CASTRSGDSWEKLFF

V gene: TRBV29-1
clone size: NA
D gene: NA
J gene: TRBJ1-1
CDR3 DNA: TGCAGCGTTGAAGAGTGGGGGGTCGATTTTCTCCGAGCTTTCTTT
CDR3 protein: CSVEEWGVDFLRAFF

V gene: TRBV13
clone size: NA
D gene: NA
J gene: TRBJ1-2
CDR3 DNA: TGTGCCAGCAGTCCCAGGGGACACTATGGCTACACCTTC
CDR3 protein: CASSPRGHYGYTF

V gene: TRBV6-5
clone size: NA
D gene: TRBD2
J gene: TRBJ2-1
CDR3 DNA: TGTGCCAGCAGTAACCTTGGGGGGGGCAATGAGCAGTTCTTC
CDR3 protein: CASSNLGGGNEQFF

V gene: TRBV9
clone size: NA
D gene: NA
J gene: TRBJ2-7
CDR3 DNA: TGTGCCAGCTCCCCCGGAGATTTCACCTACGAGCAGTACTTC
CDR3 protein: CASSPGDFTYEQYF

V gene: TRBV7-9
clone size: once
D gene: TRBD1
J gene: TRBJ2-7
CDR3 DNA: TGTGCCAGCAGCTGGGTCGGGACAGGGCCCTACGAGCAGTACTTC
CDR3 protein: CASSWVGTGPYEQYF

V gene: TRBV10-3
clone size: NA
D gene: TRBD1
J gene: TRBJ2-2
CDR3 DNA: TGTGCCATCAGTGAGTCGGCGGGGACAGGGAACACCGGGGAGCTGTTTTTT
CDR3 protein: CAISESAGTGNTGELFF

V gene: TRBV9
clone size: NA
D gene: TRBD2
J gene: TRBJ2-7
CDR3 DNA: TGTGCCAGCAGCGTTGGGGCGGGGGTCGGCGAGCAGTACTTC
CDR3 protein: CASSVGAGVGEQYF

V gene: TRBV2
clone size: NA
D gene: NA
J gene: TRBJ2-7
CDR3 DNA: TGTGCCAGCGGGGGGGCGGGGGAGTTAAAAATCTACGAGCAGTACTTC
CDR3 protein: CASGGAGELKIYEQYF

V gene: TRBV11-2
clone size: NA
D gene: NA
J gene: TRBJ2-3
CDR3 DNA: TGTGCCAGCAGCTCAGACCGGGGGTATGTTGCAGATACGCAGTATTTT
CDR3 protein: CASSSDRGYVADTQYF

V gene: TRBV15
clone size: NA
D gene: TRBD1
J gene: TRBJ1-6
CDR3 DNA: TGTGCCACCAGCAGGCTGACAGGGGGGGATTCACCCCTCCACTTT
CDR3 protein: CATSRLTGGDSPLHF

V gene: TRBV19
clone size: NA
D gene: TRBD1
J gene: TRBJ2-7
CDR3 DNA: TGTGCCAGTAGCACGGGACAGGGGGCGTACGAGCAGTACTTC
CDR3 protein: CASSTGQGAYEQYF

V gene: TRBV19
clone size: once
D gene: NA
J gene: TRBJ1-2
CDR3 DNA: TGTGCCAGTAGTCGCCGGGAGGATATTAACTATGGCTACACCTTC
CDR3 protein: CASSRREDINYGYTF

V gene: TRBV27
clone size: NA
D gene: TRBD2
J gene: TRBJ2-3
CDR3 DNA: TGTGCCAGCAGTTGGAATAGCGGGGGGATTTGGGATACGCAGTATTTT
CDR3 protein: CASSWNSGGIWDTQYF

V gene: TRBV29-1
clone size: once
D gene: NA
J gene: TRBJ2-7
CDR3 DNA: TGCAGCGTCGCGGGGCTCTCCTACGAGCAGTACTTC
CDR3 protein: CSVAGLSYEQYF

V gene: TRBV7-9
clone size: NA
D gene: TRBD1
J gene: TRBJ1-4
CDR3 DNA: TGTGCCAGCAGCCAAGGACAGGGCCGGGAAAAACTGTTTTTT
CDR3 protein: CASSQGQGREKLFF

V gene: TRBV19
clone size: NA
D gene: TRBD2
J gene: TRBJ2-6
CDR3 DNA: TGTGCCAGTCAAGGGTTGGGGGGAGGGTCTGGGGCCAACGTCCTGACTTTC
CDR3 protein: CASQGLGGGSGANVLTF

V gene: TRBV14
clone size: NA
D gene: NA
J gene: TRBJ2-7
CDR3 DNA: TGTGCCAGCAGCCCCACTGGCGGTACCCCCTACGAGCAGTACTTC
CDR3 protein: CASSPTGGTPYEQYF

V gene: TRBV9
clone size: NA
D gene: NA
J gene: TRBJ1-2
CDR3 DNA: TGTGCCAGCGGGGGGACGGGCGGCTACACCTTC
CDR3 protein: CASGGTGGYTF

V gene: TRBV13
clone size: few
D gene: TRBD1
J gene: TRBJ1-2
CDR3 DNA: TGTGCCAGCAGCCGGGAGACAGGGGGCTATGGCTACACCTTC
CDR3 protein: CASSRETGGYGYTF

V gene: TRBV19
clone size: NA
D gene: NA
J gene: TRBJ2-1
CDR3 DNA: TGTGCCAGTAGAACAGGACAGATCAATGAGCAGTTCTTC
CDR3 protein: CASRTGQINEQFF

V gene: TRBV4-2
clone size: NA
D gene: NA
J gene: TRBJ2-7
CDR3 DNA: TGTGCCAGCAGCCAAGGGGGGGAGACGGGGTACGAGCAGTACTTC
CDR3 protein: CASSQGGETGYEQYF

V gene: TRBV9
clone size: NA
D gene: TRBD1
J gene: TRBJ2-2
CDR3 DNA: TGTGCCAGCAGCGCCAGAACAGGGGCCACCGGGGAGCTGTTTTTT
CDR3 protein: CASSARTGATGELFF

V gene: TRBV5-1
clone size: NA
D gene: NA
J gene: TRBJ1-2
CDR3 DNA: TGCGCCAGCAGTCTTACAGGGTTAGCTAACTATGGCTACACCTTC
CDR3 protein: CASSLTGLANYGYTF

V gene: TRBV6-5
clone size: NA
D gene: TRBD2
J gene: TRBJ2-3
CDR3 DNA: TGTGCCAGCCTTTCGGGGGGTTACGGCACAGATACGCAGTATTTT
CDR3 protein: CASLSGGYGTDTQYF

V gene: TRBV5-1
clone size: NA
D gene: TRBD1
J gene: TRBJ1-4
CDR3 DNA: TGCGCCAGCAGCATAGGGACAGCCGGTAGTGAAAAACTGTTTTTT
CDR3 protein: CASSIGTAGSEKLFF